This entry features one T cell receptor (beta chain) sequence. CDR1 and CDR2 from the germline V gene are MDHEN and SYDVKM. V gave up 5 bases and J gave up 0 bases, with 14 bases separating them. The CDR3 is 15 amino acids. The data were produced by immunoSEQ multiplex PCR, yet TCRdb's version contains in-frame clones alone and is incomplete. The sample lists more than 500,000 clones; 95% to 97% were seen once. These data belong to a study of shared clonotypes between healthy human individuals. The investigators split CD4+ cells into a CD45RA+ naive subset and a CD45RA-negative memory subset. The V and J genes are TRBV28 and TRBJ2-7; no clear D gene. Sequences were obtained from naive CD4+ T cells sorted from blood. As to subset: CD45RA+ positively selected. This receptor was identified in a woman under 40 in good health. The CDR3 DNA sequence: TGTGCCAGCAGTCCCGAGAGAGTTCACTCCTACGAGCAGTACTTC. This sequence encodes CASSPERVHSYEQYF.